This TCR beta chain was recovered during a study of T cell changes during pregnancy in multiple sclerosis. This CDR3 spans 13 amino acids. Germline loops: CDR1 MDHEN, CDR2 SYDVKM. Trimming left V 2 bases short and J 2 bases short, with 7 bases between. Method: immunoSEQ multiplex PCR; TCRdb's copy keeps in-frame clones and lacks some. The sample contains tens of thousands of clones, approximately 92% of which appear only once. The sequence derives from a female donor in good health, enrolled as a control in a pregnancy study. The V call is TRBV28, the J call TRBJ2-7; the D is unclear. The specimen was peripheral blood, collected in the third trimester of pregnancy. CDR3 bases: TGTGCCAGCAGTTTAAGGCAGGCCTACGAGCAGTACTTC. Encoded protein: CASSLRQAYEQYF.